The present TCR beta chain was sequenced within a study of blood T cell repertoires in COVID-19. Whole-study context: T cells, B-cell-depleted T cells, or PBMCs supplied cDNA or gDNA.

The protocol was immunoSEQ multiplex PCR, while the TCRdb copy is restricted to in-frame clones and leaves out a portion. The table lists around 450,000 clones, about 90% of them singletons. The V gene's germline CDR1 is SGHNT and CDR2 YENEEA. The V and J ends lost 1 base and 5 bases respectively, with 6 bases between them. The CDR3 contains 12 residues. This clone has only a few counts. The sequenced sample consisted of PBMCs or T cells enriched from blood (not recorded which). The source of this sequence is a woman between 18 and 29 years old who had recovered from COVID-19. The chain uses TRBV11-3 and TRBJ2-7; D may be TRBD2 (5 bases). The CDR3 sequence is CASSLVRDEQYF. Here the CDR3 DNA reads TGTGCCAGCAGCTTAGTGCGGGACGAGCAGTACTTC. Full variable domain (remainder filled in from reference TRBV11-3 and TRBJ2-7): EAGVVQSPRYKIIEKKQPVAFWCNPISGHNTLYWYLQNLGQGPELLIRYENEEAVDDSQLPKDRFSAERLKGVDSTLKIQPAELGDSAVYLCASSLVRDEQYFGPGTRLTVT.